The subject of this entry is one T cell receptor (beta chain). Its antigen is still unknown. The record originates from a study of long-term antiretroviral therapy in people with HIV. Points from the study as a whole: Every time point showed a repertoire led by clones expanded before ART. Spans of CDR3 length were tighter for HIV repertoires than for controls.

Per individual, the PBMC samples numbered at least one pre-ART and at least two post-ART. The samples, holding roughly 0.95-11 million cryopreserved PBMC, were thawed before DNA extraction was carried out. Trimming removed 8 bases at V and 1 base at J, with 5 bases between. The CDR3 is 11 amino acids. Per germline, CDR1 MNHNS and CDR2 SASEGT. Survey-level resolution applied to immunoSEQ assay v3.0. Assay: immunoSEQ multiplex PCR; the TCRdb copy retains only in-frame clones and omits some. The sample shows 25,000 to 30,000 clones, roughly 84% of them seen only once. This clonotype was obtained from a young man with HIV. This specimen consisted of unsorted PBMCs, obtained 0.4 years after starting antiretroviral therapy. The rearrangement links TRBV6-1 to TRBJ1-1, with D unclear. Here the CDR3 DNA reads TGTGCCAGCCGACAGAACACTGAAGCTTTCTTT. Translating it yields CASRQNTEAFF.